The source of this T cell receptor (beta chain) is a study of spatial heterogeneity in lung cancer. Background on the study: The mean occurrence of each unique TCR and UMI combination in raw reads exceeded 9.5. Study conclusions and caveats: Expanded tumor TCRs that were ubiquitous appeared in blood more at resection than follow-up.

Time point denoted: sample taken at primary tumor resection. Unsorted samples of tumor, nontumor lung or frozen PBMC had their whole RNA sequenced. The donors were 55 to 85 patients with non-small cell lung cancer that was early-stage and untreated. This CDR3 comprises 12 residues. V lost 6 bases and J lost 10, with 13 bases in between. Per germline, CDR1 MDHEN and CDR2 SYDVKM. Unique molecular identifiers tagged every individual TCR cDNA molecule. MiXCR, run by TCRdb on the 5' RACE reads, gives a single entry per CDR3 protein. Found here are tens of thousands of distinct CDR3 sequences, around 8.2% of them singletons; the top ten hold approximately 15%. About this clonotype: Its antigen is not identified.

The V call is TRBV28, the J call TRBJ2-1, with a tentative D call TRBD1 (7 bases). The sequence came from a female donor with early-stage non-small cell lung cancer. The input for sequencing was PBMCs, taken at surgery. The CDR3 reads CASSPGGREQFF. The CDR3 nucleotides read TGTGCCAGCAGCCCAGGGGGGAGGGAGCAGTTCTTC.